This T cell receptor (beta chain) was recovered during a study of blood T cell repertoires in COVID-19. Study-wide context: Samples came from the United States, Italy and Spain, spanning acute and convalescent COVID-19. In each case, the material was cDNA or gDNA derived from T cells, B-cell-depleted T cells, or PBMCs.

In the authors' workflow: Nucleated cell counts were estimated from reference gene primer amplification. Clones were read by immunoSEQ multiplex PCR, and TCRdb kept only the in-frame ones, dropping some. Clone size and V and J calls were adopted from that table, with D and trimming inferred from the DNA. The sample carries about 400,000 clones, approximately 88% recorded once. Sequences were obtained from peripheral blood. The receptor was derived from a man aged 40-49 years with acute or convalescent COVID-19.

CDR3 residues: CASSLGSGLADYEQYF. DNA for the CDR3: TGTGCCAGCAGCTTAGGATCGGGACTAGCGGACTACGAGCAGTACTTC. The V gene is TRBV11-3, the J gene TRBJ2-7; 11 positions match TRBD2. The CDR3 is made up of 16 amino acids. The germline V gene has CDR1 SGHNT and CDR2 YENEEA. Unmatched junction bases numbered 5, after V lost 1 base and J lost 3 bases.